This passage covers 24 T cell receptor beta chains from one sample sequenced in a study of blood T cells in healthy people across ages. Primed by a sample-barcoded 5' primer and a J-beta primer mix, a second PCR proceeded for about 6 to 12 cycles. A single record per CDR3 protein comes from TCRdb applying MiXCR to the 5' RACE reads. The sample contains 750,000 to 950,000 distinct CDR3 sequences, 20% to 30% of which appear only once. These same records also appear under a second study, on T cells of mothers and their children.

Sequencing was carried out using blood. All receptors come from a boy younger than 18 in good health.

The chain links TRBV30 to TRBJ1-1, with D possibly TRBD1 on 5 matching bases. The CDR3 consists of 15 residues. CDR1 is GTSNPN, CDR2 SVGIG, per germline (reference sequence). Trimming shortened V by 0 bases and J by 3 bases, and 14 bases separated the two germline ends. CDR3 in amino acids: CAWSVGPGVDTEAFF. The CDR3 DNA sequence: TGTGCCTGGAGTGTGGGACCTGGGGTGGACACTGAAGCTTTCTTT.

The chain is built from TRBV2 and TRBJ2-7; 8 bases align to TRBD1. The J call may be incorrect, as the DNA end agrees better with TRBJ2-1. The CDR3 consists of 13 residues. CDR1 and CDR2 from the germline V gene are SNHLY and FYNNEI. The CDR3 coding sequence is TGTGCCAGCAGTGAGGACAGGGTAAATGAGCAGTTCTTC. Translation gives CASSEDRVNEQFF.

The V and J genes are TRBV29-1 and TRBJ2-3; the match to TRBD1 covers 10 bases. Germline CDR1 and CDR2: SQVTM and ANQGSEA. CDR3 length equals 14 residues. Trimming at V came to 8 bases and at J to 3 bases, leaving 8 bases not matched to a gene. CDR3 region: CSLCRDRGTDTQYF. CDR3 in DNA: TGCAGCTTGTGCCGGGACAGGGGAACAGATACGCAGTATTTT.

This clonotype has just a few counts. The chain joins TRBV6-6 to TRBJ2-7, with D uncertain. The V gene lost 6 bases and the J gene lost 4 bases, with 7 bases spanning the gap. Germline V lookup: CDR1 MNHNY, CDR2 SVGAGI (reference sequence). The CDR3 has 11 amino acids. The CDR3 sequence: CASSYKYEQYF. In DNA, the CDR3 is TGTGCCAGCAGCTACAAGTACGAGCAGTACTTC.

This clonotype showed up just a few times. The chain employs TRBV6-5 and TRBJ1-5; a weak D match, TRBD1 (5 bases). There are 13 residues in the CDR3. Deletions cut 7 bases from V and 5 bases from J, with 12 bases between. Germline values: CDR1 MNHEY, CDR2 SVGAGI. The CDR3 spells CASTRGWDQPQHF. CDR3 DNA: TGTGCCAGCACGAGGGGATGGGATCAGCCCCAGCATTTT.

V gene TRBV14 combines with J gene TRBJ2-7; 9 bases line up with TRBD2. The germline V gene encodes CDR1 SGHDN and CDR2 FVKESK. V lost 4 bases to trimming and J lost 4 bases; unmatched junction nucleotides: 11. The CDR3 length is 16 residues. The CDR3 protein is CASSPRRGLAPYEQYF. The CDR3 DNA reads TGTGCCAGCAGCCCCCGCCGGGGACTAGCTCCGTACGAGCAGTACTTC. Variable domain in full (rest from reference TRBV14 and TRBJ2-7): EAGVTQFPSHSVIEKGQTVTLRCDPISGHDNLYWYRRVMGKEIKFLLHFVKESKQDESGMPNNRFLAERTGGTYSTLKVQPAELEDSGVYFCASSPRRGLAPYEQYFGPGTRLTVT.

A word on this clonotype: Its ends do not fully match the called genes, so a read error is possible. The rearrangement links TRBV20-1 to TRBJ2-7; tentatively, D is TRBD1 or TRBD2 (5 bases each). CDR1 is DFQATT, CDR2 SNEGSKA, per germline (reference sequence). This CDR3 has 15 amino acids. Here the CDR3 reads CSARVSGPPSYEQYF. As DNA, the CDR3 is TGCAGTGCCAGAGTTTCGGGGCCGCCTTCCTACGAGCAGTACTTC.

This rearrangement joins TRBV18 to TRBJ2-7, with 11 bases lining up with TRBD2. There are 17 residues in the CDR3. J was trimmed by 2 bases and V by 1 base; bases with no gene match: 7. CDR1 and CDR2 from the germline V gene are KGHSH and LQKENI. CDR3 loop: CASSPRDSGGETYEQYF. For the CDR3, the DNA is TGTGCCAGCTCACCACGAGATAGCGGGGGGGAGACCTACGAGCAGTACTTC. The variable domain in full, completed from reference TRBV18 and TRBJ2-7, reads NAGVMQNPRHLVRRRGQEARLRCSPMKGHSHVYWYRQLPEEGLKFMVYLQKENIIDESGMPKERFSAEFPKEGPSILRIQQVVRGDSAAYFCASSPRDSGGETYEQYFGPGTRLTVT.

This chain links TRBV2 with TRBJ2-5; D gene ambiguous. The CDR3 covers 12 residues. CDR1 is SNHLY and CDR2 is FYNNEI in the germline V gene. V was clipped by 10 bases and J by 4 bases, with 13 bases between them. The CDR3 nucleotides read TGTGCCACCAAGGAGCGTACAGAGACCCAGTACTTC. Translated: CATKERTETQYF.

V usage is TRBV3-1 and J usage is TRBJ1-6, with TRBD1 as a possible D gene (5 bases). The ends were cut back, 0 bases at V and 8 bases at J, with 11 bases in the middle. Germline CDR1 reads LGHDT; CDR2 reads YNNKEL (reference sequence). This CDR3 has 15 residues. This CDR3 reads CASSQEVAGYSPLHF. In DNA form, the CDR3 reads TGTGCCAGCAGCCAAGAAGTGGCAGGGTATTCACCCCTCCACTTT. Together with reference TRBV3-1 and TRBJ1-6, the CDR3 gives the full variable domain: DTAVSQTPKYLVTQMGNDKSIKCEQNLGHDTMYWYKQDSKKFLKIMFSYNNKELIINETVPNRFSPKSPDKAHLNLHINSLELGDSAVYFCASSQEVAGYSPLHFGNGTRLTVT.

The chain combines TRBV27 with TRBJ2-7, with TRBD1 as a possible D gene (5 bases). The CDR3 has 16 residues. Trimming cost V 2 bases and J 1 base, with 15 bases left between them. CDR1 is MNHEY and CDR2 is SMNVEV in the germline V gene (reference sequence). The CDR3 coding sequence is TGTGCCAGCAGTTTAAGTTGGGGCAGCAGATCCTACGAGCAGTACTTC. Its protein is CASSLSWGSRSYEQYF.

This clonotype was counted a few times. The rearrangement links TRBV6-5 to TRBJ2-4, with 8 bases fitting TRBD2. Germline values: CDR1 MNHEY, CDR2 SVGAGI. The CDR3 is 15 residues long. With V trimmed by 5 bases and J by 5 bases, 8 bases remained unmatched. The CDR3 here is CASSPPGGTQNIQYF. Written as DNA, the CDR3 is TGTGCCAGCAGTCCGCCGGGGGGGACCCAAAACATTCAGTACTTC.

This clonotype was seen a few times. V is TRBV10-3 and J is TRBJ1-6; D might be TRBD1 (5 bases). With 9 bases removed from V and 0 bases from J, the gap between germline ends came to 18 bases. The germline CDR1 and CDR2 sequences are ENHRY and SYGVKD. The CDR3 spans 17 residues. The CDR3 DNA sequence: TGTGCCATTCAGGGAATTGACTTTAGCTCCTATAATTCACCCCTCCACTTT. It specifies CAIQGIDFSSYNSPLHF.

This clonotype has a handful of counts. V is TRBV10-3 and J is TRBJ2-3, with TRBD2 matching 8 bases. Trimming at V came to 0 bases and at J to 1 base, leaving 3 bases not matched to a gene. The CDR3 has 16 amino acids. Germline CDR1 reads ENHRY; CDR2 reads SYGVKD. CDR3 DNA sequence: TGTGCCATCAGTGAGTCGAATAGCGGGGGCACAGATACGCAGTATTTT. Translated: CAISESNSGGTDTQYF.

This chain uses TRBV5-1 with TRBJ2-7; D is unclear. Germline CDR1 and CDR2: SGHRS and YFSETQ. The CDR3 runs 13 residues. V lost 0 bases and J lost 6, with 10 bases in between. CDR3: CASSLVSNSEQYF. CDR3 DNA sequence: TGCGCCAGCAGCTTGGTTTCTAACAGCGAGCAGTACTTC.

The CDR3 is CASSLEHLGAGNTIYF. CDR3 in DNA: TGCGCCAGCAGCTTGGAACATTTGGGGGCTGGAAACACCATATATTTT. This chain connects TRBV5-1 to TRBJ1-3; TRBD1 is a possible D gene (5 bases). Trimming took off 0 bases at V and 2 bases at J, with 12 bases between the two ends. Looked up from germline, CDR1 is SGHRS and CDR2 is YFSETQ. CDR3 length: 16 residues.

The chain couples TRBV27 to TRBJ2-5; TRBD2 aligns across 10 bases. The trim removed 5 bases at V and 5 bases at J, leaving 11 bases unmatched. Germline CDR1 and CDR2: MNHEY and SMNVEV (reference sequence). The CDR3 runs 16 residues. CDR3 DNA: TGTGCCAGCAGTAGAAGTAGCGGGGGGCCCCGTGAGACCCAGTACTTC. Its protein product is CASSRSSGGPRETQYF.

This clonotype was recorded a few times. This chain connects TRBV20-1 to TRBJ2-4, with D perhaps given as TRBD1 or TRBD2 (6 bases each). Germline V CDR1 and CDR2: DFQATT, SNEGSKA (reference sequence). There are 13 residues in the CDR3. V was trimmed by 5 bases and J by 3 bases, leaving 11 bases between them. The CDR3 region is CSAVEGGKNIQYF. The CDR3 nucleotides are TGCAGTGCTGTGGAGGGGGGCAAAAACATTCAGTACTTC.

This clonotype was seen more than once but under ten times. V usage is TRBV5-1 and J usage is TRBJ2-1; no clear D. Germline V gene sequence: CDR1 SGHRS, CDR2 YFSETQ. The CDR3 totals 12 residues. Trimming left V 1 base short and J 6 bases short, with 5 bases between. The CDR3 sequence is CASSLLVNEQFF. CDR3 bases: TGCGCCAGCAGCTTGTTAGTCAATGAGCAGTTCTTC.

The chain combines TRBV7-9 with TRBJ2-5; possible D gene TRBD2, 6 bases. The DNA end lines up better with TRBJ2-7; the J call may be wrong. From germline, CDR1 is SEHNR and CDR2 FQNEAQ (reference sequence). The CDR3 loop spans 14 amino acids. The CDR3 region is CASSLGGALDEQYF. The DNA of the CDR3 is TGTGCCAGCAGCTTAGGCGGGGCCCTGGACGAGCAGTACTTC.

The gene calls are TRBV6-5 and TRBJ2-5; TRBD2 aligns across 10 bases. The CDR3 totals 15 residues. V lost 2 bases and J lost 2; bases outside the gene matches: 2. The germline V gene encodes CDR1 MNHEY and CDR2 SVGAGI. Here the CDR3 reads CASSYELAGQETQYF. DNA of the CDR3: TGTGCCAGCAGTTACGAACTAGCGGGGCAAGAGACCCAGTACTTC.

The genes are TRBV5-1 and TRBJ1-2, with D tentatively TRBD1 (6 bases). Between the trimmed V and J ends, which lost 0 bases and 7 bases, there was a span of 10 bases. The length of the CDR3 is 13 residues. Germline values: CDR1 SGHRS, CDR2 YFSETQ. The chain's CDR3 is CASSLAGDGGYTF. CDR3 in DNA: TGCGCCAGCAGCTTGGCAGGGGACGGTGGCTACACCTTC.

This clonotype has a single count. The J gene is TRBJ1-2, the V gene TRBV12-3 or TRBV12-4, with 8 bases lining up with TRBD1. The CDR3 consists of 15 residues. V was pared by 7 bases and J by 1 base, with 8 bases of the junction left unmatched. The CDR3 DNA reads as TGTGCCAGCACCTTACAGGGGGGATATAACTATGGCTACACCTTC. Protein: CASTLQGGYNYGYTF.

The chain uses TRBV12-3 or TRBV12-4 and TRBJ1-3; no clear D. The CDR3 covers 12 residues. Trimming took 6 bases from V and 4 from J, leaving 7 bases between them. The CDR3 sequence: CASRLRGNTIYF. The CDR3 DNA sequence: TGTGCCAGCAGGTTGAGGGGAAACACCATATATTTT.